This T cell receptor (beta chain) was recorded in a study of cytomegalovirus exposure and HLA in healthy donors. In the study overall: Of the donors genotyped, a few hundred in all, about 82% fell in the Caucasian-associated ancestry cluster. Whole-study results and caveats: Presence/absence analyses took donor sequencing depth as roughly uniform.

The length of the CDR3 is 14 residues. V dropped 4 bases and J dropped 1 base, with 11 bases sitting between them. Germline loops: CDR1 GTSNPN, CDR2 SVGIG (reference sequence). Use of 60 Vbeta and 13 Jbeta primers characterized the PCR. Clones were sequenced by immunoSEQ multiplex PCR, and TCRdb holds only the in-frame ones, with some missing. The data hold tens of thousands of clones, with more than 75% observed a single time. Notes on this clone: Its specificity is not known.

The chain couples TRBV30 to TRBJ2-4; maybe TRBD1 (6 bases). This receptor was identified in a male donor in good health and CMV-seronegative. The sequenced sample consisted of PBMCs. DNA for the CDR3: TGTGCCTGGAACAGGGAAGAGGCCAAAAACATTCAGTACTTC. Protein: CAWNREEAKNIQYF.